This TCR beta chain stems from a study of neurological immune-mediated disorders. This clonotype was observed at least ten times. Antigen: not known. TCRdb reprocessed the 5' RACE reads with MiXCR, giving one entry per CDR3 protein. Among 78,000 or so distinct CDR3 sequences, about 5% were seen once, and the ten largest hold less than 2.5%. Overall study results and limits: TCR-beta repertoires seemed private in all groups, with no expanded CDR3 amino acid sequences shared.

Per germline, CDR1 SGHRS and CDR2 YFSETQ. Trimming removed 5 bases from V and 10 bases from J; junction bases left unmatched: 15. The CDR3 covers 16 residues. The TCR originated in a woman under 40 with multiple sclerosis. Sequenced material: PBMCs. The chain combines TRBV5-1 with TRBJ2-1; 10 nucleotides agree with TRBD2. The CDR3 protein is CASRGPLAGGVEEQFF. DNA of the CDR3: TGCGCCAGCAGGGGGCCCTTAGCGGGAGGCGTAGAGGAGCAGTTCTTC.